The 22 T cell receptor beta chains below come from one sample, sequenced in a study of T cell repertoires in cytomegalovirus infection. TCRdb used MiXCR to reprocess the reads, holding one entry per CDR3 protein. Seen here are over 300,000 distinct CDR3 sequences, over 7.5% observed once, and the top ten hold over 3.5%. Sequenced: PBMCs. The receptors were sampled from a human donor in good health (CMV status not recorded). Some clones in this sample may be carry-over from other donors' samples.

This clonotype was recorded a few times. V and J are TRBV18 and TRBJ2-2, with D maybe TRBD2 (6 bases). CDR3 length: 16 residues. Germline-derived CDR1 and CDR2 are KGHSH and LQKENI. Trimming removed 2 bases from V and 13 bases from J, with 23 bases in between. The CDR3 nucleotides read TGTGCCAGCTCACCAGTCGCAGGGAGCGCGGGGCTGTTGCTGTTTTTT. It codes for CASSPVAGSAGLLLFF.

This clonotype was picked up many times. The V and J genes are TRBV7-2 and TRBJ1-1; no clear D gene. This CDR3 is 16 amino acids long. Trimming took 2 bases from V and 0 from J, leaving 13 bases between them. Germline-derived CDR1 and CDR2 are SGHTA and FQGNSA. The CDR3 sequence is CASSLKVITMNTEAFF. The CDR3, as DNA: TGTGCCAGCAGCTTAAAGGTTATTACCATGAACACTGAAGCTTTCTTT.

The chain links TRBV6-1 to TRBJ2-7, with D unresolved. This CDR3 is 14 amino acids long. The V end lost 5 bases, the J end lost 0 bases, and 11 bases lay between the germline ends. Looked up from germline, CDR1 is MNHNS and CDR2 is SASEGT. For the CDR3, the DNA is TGTGCCAGCAGTTTTGAGTTCAGCTCCTACGAGCAGTACTTC. Its protein is CASSFEFSSYEQYF.

This clonotype was counted ten times or more. The J gene is TRBJ1-6, the V gene TRBV14; D ambiguous. V lost 4 bases, J lost 8 bases, and 15 bases lay in between. Germline V CDR1 and CDR2: SGHDN, FVKESK. The length of the CDR3 is 15 residues. The CDR3 loop reads CASSPHSQVDSPLHF. CDR3 in DNA: TGTGCCAGCAGCCCCCATAGCCAAGTAGATTCACCCCTCCACTTT.

The table lists this clonotype with a few counts. The gene calls are TRBV29-1 and TRBJ2-4, with D unresolved. Trimming left V 7 bases short and J 2 bases short, with 12 bases between. From germline, CDR1 is SQVTM and CDR2 ANQGSEA. The CDR3 totals 13 residues. CDR3 loop: CSAVAVTKNIQYF. DNA for the CDR3: TGCAGCGCTGTCGCAGTAACCAAAAACATTCAGTACTTC.

As regards this clonotype: With a much larger clone just one base away, this may be a read error. The chain joins TRBV25-1 to TRBJ1-4; D is possibly TRBD1 (5 bases). Germline-derived CDR1 and CDR2 are MGHDK and SYGVNS. There are 15 residues in the CDR3. As DNA, the CDR3 is TGTGTCAGCAGTGCCGCCGGGGGGGCTAATGAAAAACTGTTTTTT. Protein product: CVSSAAGGANEKLFF.

This clonotype was seen more than once but under ten times. The gene calls are TRBV7-2 and TRBJ2-7, with D perhaps TRBD2 (6 bases). Trimming removed 3 bases from V and 12 bases from J, with 15 bases in between. Per the germline V gene, CDR1 is SGHTA and CDR2 is FQGNSA. This CDR3 spans 12 amino acids. In nucleotides, the CDR3 is TGTGCCAGCAGCTTCCCGGGGGTTGCGGCGTACTTC. Translated: CASSFPGVAAYF.

V and J are TRBV19 and TRBJ2-3; TRBD1 is a possible D gene (7 bases). The CDR3 sequence is 17 residues long. The ends were cut back, 5 bases at V and 2 bases at J, with 20 bases in the middle. Germline CDR1 and CDR2: LNHDA and SQIVND (reference sequence). The CDR3 DNA is TGTGCCAGTAGTTTGAGGAGGGGACAGCTTACCACAGATACGCAGTATTTT. Its protein is CASSLRRGQLTTDTQYF.

This clonotype was counted ten times or more. This chain links TRBV28 with TRBJ2-7, with 7 bases identical to TRBD2. V lost 3 bases, J lost 7 bases, and 12 bases stayed unmatched. The CDR3 is 15 amino acids. Germline CDR1 MDHEN, CDR2 SYDVKM. CDR3 sequence reads: CASSFGGRLLKEQYF. The CDR3 DNA is TGTGCCAGCAGTTTCGGCGGGAGACTCCTCAAGGAGCAGTACTTC.

The V gene is TRBV11-2, the J gene TRBJ2-7, with D possibly being TRBD2 (7 bases). The CDR3 runs 14 residues. The V end lost 8 bases, the J end lost 0 bases, and 14 bases lay between the germline ends. CDR1 is SGHAT, CDR2 FQNNGV, per germline. CDR3 DNA sequence: TGTGCCAGCTCCGGGGGGCAGTTCTCCTACGAGCAGTACTTC. It specifies CASSGGQFSYEQYF.

This clonotype has at least ten counts. The chain joins TRBV7-2 to TRBJ2-1; 7 positions agree with TRBD2. Per germline, CDR1 SGHTA and CDR2 FQGNSA. V was clipped by 5 bases and J by 12 bases; unmatched bases: 4. The CDR3 totals 11 residues. CDR3 sequence reads: CASSPQRGQFF. The CDR3 bases are TGTGCCAGCAGCCCCCAGCGGGGGCAGTTCTTC.

In its sample, this clonotype was seen a few times. The J gene is TRBJ1-2, the V gene TRBV4-2, with D unclear. Germline V gene lookup returns CDR1 LGHNA and CDR2 YNFKEQ. V lost 3 bases and J lost 2, with 16 bases in between. The length of the CDR3 is 16 residues. In DNA, the CDR3 is TGTGCCAGCAGCCACATCCCTTTGGGAGACAACTATGGCTACACCTTC. Translation: CASSHIPLGDNYGYTF.

The chain carries TRBV6-8 and TRBJ2-1, with D perhaps TRBD1 or TRBD2 (5 bases each). The CDR3 loop spans 14 amino acids. V was shortened by 11 bases and J by 0 bases, with 14 bases between the two germline ends. Germline V gene lookup returns CDR1 MNHGY and CDR2 SAAAGT. Here the CDR3 reads CACIEGLSYNEQFF. CDR3 nucleotides: TGTGCCTGCATAGAGGGGCTCTCCTACAATGAGCAGTTCTTC.

This clonotype occurred many times. The J gene is TRBJ2-5, the V gene TRBV4-2, with 11 bases fitting TRBD1. The V segment lost 2 bases and the J segment 5 bases; nucleotides outside the gene matches: 13. Germline V gene lookup returns CDR1 LGHNA and CDR2 YNFKEQ. This CDR3 is built from 18 residues. In DNA, the CDR3 is TGTGCCAGCAGCCAAATGGGACCCGGACAGGGGGCTTTTGAGACCCAGTACTTC. Translation gives CASSQMGPGQGAFETQYF.

The chain joins TRBV7-6 to TRBJ1-2; D perhaps matches TRBD1 (6 bases). This CDR3 has 16 amino acids. The ends were cut back, 1 base at V and 8 bases at J, with 20 bases in the middle. Germline values: CDR1 SGHVS, CDR2 FNYEAQ. The CDR3 DNA sequence: TGTGCCAGCAGCTTAGTCGGGACCGGGACAACCAACGGCTACACCTTC. Protein product: CASSLVGTGTTNGYTF.

This clonotype was seen ten or more times. The chain employs TRBV7-2 and TRBJ1-6; D gene unclear. V lost 1 base, J lost 9 bases, and 7 bases lay in between. Germline V lookup: CDR1 SGHTA, CDR2 FQGNSA. The CDR3 extends over 13 amino acids. The CDR3 spells CASSLGWGSPLHF. CDR3 nucleotide sequence: TGTGCCAGCAGCTTAGGTTGGGGTTCACCCCTCCACTTT.

This chain uses TRBV7-7 with TRBJ2-1; 14 nucleotides align to TRBD2. The germline CDR1 and CDR2 sequences are SSHAT and FNYEAQ (reference sequence). The CDR3 has 15 residues. After removal of 5 bases from V and 9 bases from J, the junction contained 6 bases not matched to a gene. CDR3 in amino acids: CASSQGTSGSGEQFF. In DNA, the CDR3 is TGTGCCAGCAGCCAAGGGACTAGCGGGAGTGGTGAGCAGTTCTTC.

This clonotype was seen many times. J is TRBJ2-1 and V is TRBV19; the match to TRBD2 covers 10 bases. The ends lost 7 bases at V and 8 bases at J; junction bases unmatched: 8. The CDR3 totals 14 residues. Germline CDR1 is LNHDA and CDR2 is SQIVND (reference sequence). CDR3 DNA: TGTGCCAGTACATCCGGGACTAGCGATGATGAGCAGTTCTTC. It is translated as CASTSGTSDDEQFF.

This clonotype occurred many times. V and J are TRBV7-2 and TRBJ1-2; 8 bases align to TRBD1. Germline CDR1 SGHTA, CDR2 FQGNSA. The V and J ends lost 4 bases and 4 bases, in that order; junction bases with no gene match: 5. CDR3 size: 14 residues. CDR3 nucleotides: TGTGCCAGCAGCTCGGGGGGACAGGCCTATGGCTACACCTTC. Translation gives CASSSGGQAYGYTF. Filled out from reference TRBV7-2 and TRBJ1-2, the complete variable domain reads GAGVSQSPSNKVTEKGKDVELRCDPISGHTALYWYRQSLGQGLEFLIYFQGNSAPDKSGLPSDRFSAERTGGSVSTLTIQRTQQEDSAVYLCASSSGGQAYGYTFGSGTRLTVV.

This clonotype showed up many times. This sequence joins TRBV7-2 and TRBJ1-1; D perhaps matches TRBD1 (6 bases). From germline, CDR1 is SGHTA and CDR2 FQGNSA. The CDR3 consists of 15 residues. V was clipped by 4 bases and J by 1 base, with 13 bases between them. The CDR3 loop reads CASSSPSGANTEAFF. The CDR3 nucleotides are TGTGCCAGCAGCTCCCCTTCGGGGGCGAACACTGAAGCTTTCTTT.

This clonotype came up many times. The chain carries TRBV6-2 or TRBV6-3 and TRBJ1-1, with a weak D call TRBD1 (5 bases). Germline V gene lookup returns CDR1 MNHEY and CDR2 SVGEGT. The ends were cut back, 4 bases at V and 3 bases at J, with 15 bases in the middle. The length of the CDR3 is 15 residues. In DNA form, the CDR3 reads TGTGCCAGCAGTTCACACAGCGGCAGGGACACTGAAGCTTTCTTT. It encodes CASSSHSGRDTEAFF.

The chain is built from TRBV7-2 and TRBJ2-2; 7 bases fit TRBD2. The germline CDR1 and CDR2 sequences are SGHTA and FQGNSA. V gave up 0 bases and J gave up 4 bases; unmatched junction bases: 8. This CDR3 spans 17 amino acids. This CDR3 is CASSLALLAEPTGELFF. CDR3 in DNA: TGTGCCAGCAGCTTAGCGCTTCTAGCGGAGCCCACCGGGGAGCTGTTTTTT. Variable domain in full (rest from reference TRBV7-2 and TRBJ2-2): GAGVSQSPSNKVTEKGKDVELRCDPISGHTALYWYRQSLGQGLEFLIYFQGNSAPDKSGLPSDRFSAERTGGSVSTLTIQRTQQEDSAVYLCASSLALLAEPTGELFFGEGSRLTVL.